The 10 T cell receptor beta chains below come from one sample, sequenced in a study of T cell responses to AZD1222 COVID-19 vaccine. Measured with immunoSEQ multiplex PCR; TCRdb has only the in-frame clones, and not every one. This sample has about 70,000 clones; roughly 85% occur once, and the top ten carry roughly 22%. The sample consisted of peripheral blood, taken on day 0 of AZD1222 vaccination. Receptors originate from an adult in good health.

The V and J genes are TRBV6-5 and TRBJ1-6; the match to TRBD1 covers 7 bases. V shed 5 bases, J shed 10 bases, and the junction held 5 bases outside the gene matches. The CDR3 loop spans 13 amino acids. Germline CDR1 reads MNHEY; CDR2 reads SVGAGI. The CDR3 DNA follows: TGTGCCAGCAGTCGACAGGGTGGATCACCCCTCCACTTT. Translating it yields CASSRQGGSPLHF.

The chain employs TRBV5-1 and TRBJ1-2, with 7 bases aligning to TRBD1. Germline values: CDR1 SGHRS, CDR2 YFSETQ. The V and J ends lost 3 bases and 10 bases, in that order; junction bases with no gene match: 6. The CDR3 is 12 amino acids. CDR3 sequence (DNA): TGCGCCAGCAGCTCGCAGGGGGTAGACTACACCTTC. Its protein product is CASSSQGVDYTF. Supplemented by reference TRBV5-1 and TRBJ1-2, the full variable domain reads KAGVTQTPRYLIKTRGQQVTLSCSPISGHRSVSWYQQTPGQGLQFLFEYFSETQRNKGNFPGRFSGRQFSNSRSEMNVSTLELGDSALYLCASSSQGVDYTFGSGTRLTVV.

The V call is TRBV10-3, the J call TRBJ1-6, with unresolved D. Germline V gene data show CDR1 as ENHRY and CDR2 as SYGVKD. The CDR3 has 13 residues. V gave up 11 bases and J gave up 5 bases, with 13 bases separating them. The CDR3 reads CASARADNSPLHF. CDR3 coding DNA: TGTGCCTCCGCGCGGGCGGATAATTCACCCCTCCACTTT.

CDR3: CASSSGQGNEKLFF. In DNA form, the CDR3 reads TGTGCCAGCAGCTCGGGACAGGGAAATGAAAAACTGTTTTTT. The chain employs TRBV7-9 and TRBJ1-4; TRBD1 matches 9 bases. The CDR3 consists of 14 residues. V lost 4 bases to trimming and J lost 5 bases; unmatched junction nucleotides: 2. Germline V CDR1 and CDR2: SEHNR, FQNEAQ (reference sequence).

This chain links TRBV15 with TRBJ1-2, with 7 positions matching TRBD1. In germline, CDR1 is LNHNV, CDR2 YYDKDF (reference sequence). J gave up 4 bases and V 5 bases, and 7 bases lay outside the gene matches. The CDR3 extends over 14 amino acids. The CDR3 DNA reads as TGTGCCACCAGCTCAGGACAGGAGGGCTATGGCTACACCTTC. Translated: CATSSGQEGYGYTF. Variable domain in full (rest from reference TRBV15 and TRBJ1-2): DAMVIQNPRYQVTQFGKPVTLSCSQTLNHNVMYWYQQKSSQAPKLLFHYYDKDFNNEADTPDNFQSRRPNTSFCFLDIRSPGLGDTAMYLCATSSGQEGYGYTFGSGTRLTVV.

The chain combines TRBV11-2 with TRBJ1-1; TRBD1 might be the D (6 bases). Trimming took 1 base from V and 1 from J, leaving 16 bases between them. There are 17 residues in the CDR3. Germline CDR1 is SGHAT and CDR2 is FQNNGV. The CDR3 coding sequence is TGTGCCAGCAGCTTAGTCGTGGGGGCGTACTCGAACACTGAAGCTTTCTTT. Translation: CASSLVVGAYSNTEAFF.

Here the CDR3 reads CASSLRAGGISGNTIYF. The CDR3 nucleotides read TGTGCCAGCAGCTTAAGGGCGGGAGGTATCTCTGGAAACACCATATATTTT. The chain uses TRBV5-4 and TRBJ1-3; D not resolved. Trimming took 2 bases from V and 0 from J, leaving 15 bases between them. This CDR3 is built from 17 residues. Germline V lookup: CDR1 SGHNT, CDR2 YYREEE (reference sequence).

The chain combines TRBV6-5 with TRBJ1-1, with 7 bases identical to TRBD1. Trimming took 4 bases from V and 5 from J; bases not matched to a gene: 7. The CDR3 spans 14 residues. Germline values: CDR1 MNHEY, CDR2 SVGAGI. CDR3 protein: CASSLRTGTTEAFF. The CDR3 nucleotides are TGTGCCAGCAGTTTAAGGACAGGAACGACTGAAGCTTTCTTT.

For the CDR3, the DNA is TGTGCCAGCAGCGTAGGGGCTTTAAAAGAAGAGACCCAGTACTTC. This codes for CASSVGALKEETQYF. This rearrangement joins TRBV9 to TRBJ2-5; D ambiguous. The germline V gene encodes CDR1 SGDLS and CDR2 YYNGEE. V lost 0 bases to trimming and J lost 3 bases, with 12 bases between them. The CDR3 consists of 15 residues. The full variable domain, rest sourced from reference TRBV9 and TRBJ2-5, is DSGVTQTPKHLITATGQRVTLRCSPRSGDLSVYWYQQSLDQGLQFLIQYYNGEERAKGNILERFSAQQFPDLHSELNLSSLELGDSALYFCASSVGALKEETQYFGPGTRLLVL.

This chain connects TRBV6-5 to TRBJ1-5; tentatively, D is TRBD1 (5 bases). Trimming left V 4 bases short and J 7 bases short, with 14 bases between. CDR3 length equals 14 residues. Germline lookup yields CDR1 MNHEY and CDR2 SVGAGI. The CDR3 bases are TGTGCCAGCAGTTTGCTACAGGCCGGGCAGCCCCAGCATTTT. Amino acid sequence: CASSLLQAGQPQHF.